The source of this T cell receptor (beta chain) is a study of CD8+CD57+ T cells in acquired aplastic anemia. Study-level information: Sorting CD4+ and CD8+ cells gave DNA averaging roughly 3.2 ug. General study findings and limits: The same twenty-nine CD8+ CDR3 sequences occurred in patients and in controls.

Genomic DNA provided the template from which TCR beta VDJ and CDR3 profiles were obtained. Via MiXCR, TCRdb re-called the reads, giving one row per CDR3 protein. The sample lists about 220,000 distinct CDR3 sequences, 34% occurring once. Remarks on this clonotype: Its cognate antigen is unknown.

The CDR3 runs to 17 residues. V lost 2 bases to trimming and J lost 8 bases; unmatched junction nucleotides: 14. Germline loops: CDR1 MNHEY, CDR2 SVGEGT. The TCR was taken from a human donor in good health, serving as a control. Input material: sorted CD4+, CD8+, or CD8+CD57+ T cells (not recorded which) from PBMCs. The chain combines TRBV6-2 or TRBV6-3 with TRBJ2-1; 8 bases map to TRBD2. This CDR3 is CASSYRFNSGVMYEQFF. The CDR3 DNA is TGTGCCAGCAGTTACCGGTTCAATAGCGGGGTTATGTATGAGCAGTTCTTC.